This TCR beta chain is from a study of cytomegalovirus exposure and HLA in healthy donors. Study-level results: When a later analysis was performed, an Asian-associated ancestry cluster reportedly had fewer N-insertions than the approximately 690-donor mean.

Amplification used 60 Vbeta primers and 13 Jbeta primers. Profiling relied on immunoSEQ multiplex PCR, and the TCRdb table lists in-frame clones only, not all of them. The sample holds some 150,000 clones, about three quarters seen once. On this clone: The antigen is undetermined.

Trimming stripped 2 bases from V and 8 bases from J, with 7 bases between. The CDR3 has 12 amino acids. The germline V gene has CDR1 MNHNS and CDR2 SASEGT. V is TRBV6-1 and J is TRBJ2-1; D is unresolved. The sample comprised PBMCs. This TCR came from a man aged 18 to 29 in good health and CMV-seronegative. The CDR3 loop is CASSELSDEQFF. CDR3 nucleotides: TGTGCCAGCAGTGAATTGTCCGATGAGCAGTTCTTC.